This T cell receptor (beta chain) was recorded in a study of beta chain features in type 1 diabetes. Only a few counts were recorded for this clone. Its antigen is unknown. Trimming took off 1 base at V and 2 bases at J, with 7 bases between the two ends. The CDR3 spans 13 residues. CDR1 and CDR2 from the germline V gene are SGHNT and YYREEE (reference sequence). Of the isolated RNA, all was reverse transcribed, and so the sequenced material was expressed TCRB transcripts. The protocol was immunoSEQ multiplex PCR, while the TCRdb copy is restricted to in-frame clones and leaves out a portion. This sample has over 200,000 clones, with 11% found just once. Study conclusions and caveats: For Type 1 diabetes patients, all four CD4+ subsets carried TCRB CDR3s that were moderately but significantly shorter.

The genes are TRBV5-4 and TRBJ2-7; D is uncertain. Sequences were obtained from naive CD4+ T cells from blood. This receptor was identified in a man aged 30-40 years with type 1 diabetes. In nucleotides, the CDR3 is TGTGCCAGCAGCTTGCTCGGTACCTACGAGCAGTACTTC. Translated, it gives CASSLLGTYEQYF.